A single sample gave rise to the 30 T cell receptor beta chains below, sequenced in a study of blood T cells in healthy people across ages (dated by TCRdb to the mid-2010s). The library came from 5' RACE. The sequencer listed for this sample is Illumina HiSeq 2500. The second PCR ran for about 7 to 11 cycles and used a J-beta primer mix along with a sample-barcoded 5' primer. TCRdb reprocessing: public reads trimmed at Q25 with fastp, clones called with MiXCR, in-frame beta chains kept. Every distinct CDR3 protein forms one entry, paired with its most common genes and DNA. A total of over 500,000 distinct CDR3 sequences appear in this sample, more than 45% of them only once. In total, the top ten clones hold roughly 14% of the sample. The sample comprised blood. These receptors all stem from a woman at least 80 years old in good health.

The CDR3 here is CASSEGQGTPEYQETQYF. CDR3 bases: TGTGCCAGCAGCGAAGGACAGGGGACTCCGGAATACCAAGAGACCCAGTACTTC. The rearrangement uses TRBV12-3 or TRBV12-4 and TRBJ2-5; 9 bases fit TRBD1. This CDR3 region has 18 residues. Trimming cost V 6 bases and J 0 bases; bases outside gene matches: 14.

As for this clonotype: With a much larger clone just one base away, this may be a read error. The rearrangement uses TRBV12-3 or TRBV12-4 and TRBJ1-1, with TRBD1 matching over 7 bases. V trimming: 4 bases; J trimming: 1 base; junction bases outside the gene matches: 3. This CDR3 is built from 14 residues. The CDR3 loop reads CASSWGTANTEAFF. CDR3 coding DNA: TGTGCCAGCAGTTGGGGGACAGCGAACACTGAAGCTTTCTTT.

The chain recombines TRBV18 with TRBJ2-3; D gene ambiguous. The V end was cut by 0 bases, the J end by 6 bases, with 10 bases between. Germline CDR1 reads KGHSH; CDR2 reads LQKENI. CDR3 length: 14 amino acids. CDR3 in DNA: TGTGCCAGCTCACCACCCGCAGGCCCCGATACGCAGTATTTT. This encodes CASSPPAGPDTQYF.

A word on this clonotype: The junction and the germline gene differ at one end; a read error may be behind it. The chain couples TRBV9 to TRBJ2-5; 10 bases align to TRBD2. Germline V lookup: CDR1 SGDLS, CDR2 YYNGEE. The CDR3 extends over 16 amino acids. The CDR3 reads CASGVGIAGGYNEQYF. CDR3 nucleotide sequence: TGTGCCAGCGGCGTAGGAATAGCGGGGGGCTACAATGAGCAGTACTTC.

This chain uses TRBV5-1 with TRBJ2-1; TRBD1 matches at 7 bases. CDR1 is SGHRS, CDR2 YFSETQ, per germline. The CDR3 has 13 amino acids. V gave up 5 bases and J gave up 5 bases; unmatched junction bases: 4. Written as DNA, the CDR3 is TGCGCCAGCAGGCCGACAGGGAACAATGAGCAGTTCTTC. Protein sequence: CASRPTGNNEQFF.

J is TRBJ2-1 and V is TRBV4-3; 7 nucleotides align to TRBD1. V shed 1 base, J shed 2 bases, and the junction held 5 bases outside the gene matches. Germline V gives CDR1 LGHNA, CDR2 YSLEER. This CDR3 spans 16 amino acids. CDR3 amino acids: CASSQATGEPYNEQFF. CDR3 DNA sequence: TGCGCCAGCAGCCAAGCTACAGGGGAACCCTACAATGAGCAGTTCTTC.

This clonotype came up a few times. The rearrangement joins TRBV4-3 to TRBJ2-5, with 7 bases identical to TRBD2. Germline-derived CDR1 and CDR2 are LGHNA and YSLEER. The J segment lost 3 bases and the V segment lost 4 bases, leaving 8 bases of the junction unmatched. This CDR3 is 15 amino acids long. The CDR3 sequence: CASSRGLVAEETQYF. The CDR3 DNA reads as TGCGCCAGCAGCCGAGGACTAGTGGCCGAAGAGACCCAGTACTTC.

On this clonotype: A much larger clone differs from this one at a single base, so this may be a read error. This rearrangement joins TRBV3-1 to TRBJ2-1; 10 bases are shared with TRBD2. The CDR3 extends over 15 amino acids. The V gene's germline CDR1 is LGHDT and CDR2 YNNKEL (reference sequence). The junction had 12 bases not matched to a gene; V was cut back by 3 bases and J by 13 bases. For the CDR3, the DNA is TGTGCCAGCAGCCAGCTACTAGCGGGGAAAGAGACCCAGTTCTTC. As protein: CASSQLLAGKETQFF.

The CDR3 protein is CASSLSATASYEQYF. CDR3 in DNA: TGTGCCAGCAGTTTATCGGCGACAGCATCCTACGAGCAGTACTTC. J is TRBJ2-5 and V is TRBV27; TRBD1 is a possible D gene (5 bases). Near its end, the DNA agrees better with TRBJ2-7, so the J call may be wrong. Germline CDR1 is MNHEY and CDR2 is SMNVEV (reference sequence). This CDR3 is 15 amino acids long.

Comment on this clonotype: A read error may be the cause here, since a much bigger clone is one base away. The J gene is TRBJ2-1, the V gene TRBV7-9, with TRBD2 matching 7 bases. The germline V gene has CDR1 SEHNR and CDR2 FQNEAQ (reference sequence). This CDR3 is built from 17 residues. The trim removed 5 bases at V and 8 bases at J, leaving 18 bases unmatched. The CDR3 nucleotides are TGTGCCAGCAGCCCCCCGTGGGGACGAGCGGGGCGGGATGAGCAGTTCTTC. Amino acid sequence: CASSPPWGRAGRDEQFF.

Notes on this clonotype: This may be a read error, as it is one base from a much larger clone. The missing conserved phenylalanine or tryptophan at the end of this CDR3 makes a read error likely. This chain links TRBV7-3 with TRBJ1-6; TRBD1 might be the D (5 bases). Looked up from germline, CDR1 is SGHTA and CDR2 is FQGTGA. The V end was cut by 5 bases, the J end by 3 bases, with 8 bases between. The CDR3 totals 14 residues. CDR3 amino acids: CASSIQGYNSPLHL. CDR3 nucleotide sequence: TGTGCCAGCAGCATTCAGGGCTATAATTCACCCCTCCACTTA.

This clonotype was counted ten times or more. This rearrangement joins TRBV7-9 to TRBJ2-1; the D is unclear. Trimming shortened V by 1 base and J by 12 bases, and 4 bases separated the two germline ends. The length of the CDR3 is 10 residues. From germline, CDR1 is SEHNR and CDR2 FQNEAQ (reference sequence). This chain's CDR3 is CASSLVVQFF. The CDR3 nucleotides read TGTGCCAGCAGCTTAGTCGTGCAGTTCTTC.

Note on this clonotype: One end of the junction is discordant with germline, which a read error may explain. This sequence joins TRBV12-3 or TRBV12-4 and TRBJ2-1; no definite D call. The CDR3 runs 11 residues. CDR3 nucleotides: TGTGCCAGCAGCCTTAACAATGAGCGGTTCTTC. Protein product: CASSLNNERFF.

This clonotype is a singleton in its sample. The V call is TRBV20-1, the J call TRBJ2-4; the D gene is possibly TRBD2 (6 bases). The DNA matches TRBJ2-5 better at its end, which makes the J call doubtful. The CDR3 loop spans 16 amino acids. Germline CDR1 reads DFQATT; CDR2 reads SNEGSKA (reference sequence). The CDR3 sequence: CSARDGVARDRETQYF. The CDR3 bases are TGCAGTGCTAGAGATGGGGTCGCGCGGGATAGGGAGACCCAGTACTTC.

The rearrangement joins TRBV20-1 to TRBJ2-1; D gene ambiguous. Germline-derived CDR1 and CDR2 are DFQATT and SNEGSKA (reference sequence). This CDR3 has 16 amino acids. V lost 3 bases, J lost 0 bases, and 15 bases lay in between. The CDR3 nucleotides read TGCAGTGCTAGGGGTGGACGGATGAGCTCCTACAATGAGCAGTTCTTC. This gives the protein CSARGGRMSSYNEQFF.

On this clonotype itself: Being one base from a much bigger clone, this may be a read error. This CDR3 reads CSAREVTIKHEQYF. CDR3 nucleotide sequence: TGCAGTGCTAGAGAGGTGACTATAAAGCACGAGCAGTACTTC. The genes are TRBV20-1 and TRBJ2-4; tentative D call: TRBD2 (5 bases). The J call could be wrong; TRBJ2-7 is a better fit for the DNA end. The CDR3 loop spans 14 amino acids. Germline lookup yields CDR1 DFQATT and CDR2 SNEGSKA (reference sequence).

The CDR3 reads CASSDTVRTGMLQPQHF. The CDR3, as DNA: TGTGCCAGCAGTGACACCGTCCGAACAGGGATGCTTCAGCCCCAGCATTTT. The chain employs TRBV6-4 and TRBJ1-5; tentative D call: TRBD1 (6 bases). The CDR3 spans 17 residues. The V and J ends lost 2 bases and 6 bases respectively, with 20 bases between them. CDR1 is MRHNA, CDR2 SNTAGT, per germline.

This clonotype was picked up many times. V is TRBV20-1 and J is TRBJ2-1; D remains unclear. CDR3 length: 10 residues. The germline CDR1 and CDR2 sequences are DFQATT and SNEGSKA (reference sequence). The ends were cut back, 4 bases at V and 15 bases at J, with 13 bases in the middle. The CDR3 here is CSAKAGRPFF. Written as DNA, the CDR3 is TGCAGTGCTAAGGCCGGAAGGCCGTTCTTC.

This clonotype was seen a single time. The chain uses TRBV24-1 and TRBJ2-1; TRBD1 matches at 8 bases. CDR1 KGHDR and CDR2 SFDVKD come from the germline V gene. V gave up 2 bases and J gave up 5 bases; unmatched junction bases: 7. This CDR3 has 16 amino acids. The CDR3: CATSDSQGAANNEQFF. The CDR3 DNA sequence: TGTGCCACCAGTGATTCTCAGGGGGCAGCCAACAATGAGCAGTTCTTC.

The chain has TRBV10-3 and TRBJ1-2; possibly TRBD1 for D (5 bases). Trimming took 0 bases from V and 6 from J, leaving 5 bases between them. Germline assignment: CDR1 ENHRY and CDR2 SYGVKD. CDR3 size: 12 residues. For the CDR3, the DNA is TGTGCCATCAGTGAGTCGGGGGATGGCTACACCTTC. Protein: CAISESGDGYTF.

The chain combines TRBV27 with TRBJ2-1; unclear D gene. This CDR3 is built from 15 residues. V lost 3 bases and J 7 bases, leaving 16 bases between the germline ends. Germline V lookup: CDR1 MNHEY, CDR2 SMNVEV (reference sequence). The CDR3 DNA sequence: TGTGCCAGCAGTTTTGGCGTCACCTATGGGAATGAGCAGTTCTTC. This sequence encodes CASSFGVTYGNEQFF.

The chain has TRBV4-1 and TRBJ1-4; D remains ambiguous. The V end lost 1 base, the J end lost 7 bases, and 7 bases lay between the germline ends. Germline V gene data show CDR1 as MGHRA and CDR2 as YSYEKL. The CDR3 is 13 amino acids. The CDR3: CASSQGGIEKLFF. CDR3 coding DNA: TGCGCCAGCAGCCAAGGCGGCATTGAAAAACTGTTTTTT.

In nucleotides, the CDR3 is TGTGCCAGTAGTATGTTTAGCGGAGGCGATCAGTTCTTC. Its translation is CASSMFSGGDQFF. The rearrangement links TRBV19 to TRBJ2-1, with TRBD2 as a possible D gene (6 bases). Looked up from germline, CDR1 is LNHDA and CDR2 is SQIVND (reference sequence). The CDR3 is 13 residues long. V lost 3 bases, J lost 13 bases, and 16 bases lay in between.

Only a few counts were recorded for this clonotype. Being one base from a much bigger clone, this may be a read error. The J gene is TRBJ2-7, the V gene TRBV6-5; maybe TRBD2 (6 bases). Trimming stripped 0 bases from V and 0 bases from J, with 9 bases between. This CDR3 is built from 15 residues. The V gene's germline CDR1 is MNHEY and CDR2 SVGAGI. CDR3 nucleotide sequence: TGTGCCAGCAGTTACTCGGGGCGGGGCTCCTACGAGCAGTACTTC. It encodes CASSYSGRGSYEQYF.

The CDR3 DNA sequence: TGCAGCGCCGACAGGGTGGGAGAGACCCAGTACTTC. Protein product: CSADRVGETQYF. This chain uses TRBV29-1 with TRBJ2-5; 7 positions match TRBD1. J gave up 4 bases and V 7 bases, and 6 bases lay outside the gene matches. Germline V lookup: CDR1 SQVTM, CDR2 ANQGSEA. The CDR3 is 12 residues long.

V gene TRBV7-2 combines with J gene TRBJ2-7, with D uncertain. Trimming stripped 1 base from V and 3 bases from J, with 7 bases between. The length of the CDR3 is 13 residues. Germline CDR1 reads SGHTA; CDR2 reads FQGNSA. CDR3 loop: CASSLGIGYEQYF. In nucleotides, the CDR3 is TGTGCCAGCAGCTTAGGGATAGGCTACGAGCAGTACTTC.

The chain couples TRBV4-1 to TRBJ1-2, with unresolved D. This CDR3 has 14 residues. With 5 bases removed from V and 5 bases from J, the gap between germline ends came to 15 bases. The germline gives CDR1 MGHRA, CDR2 YSYEKL. CDR3: CASSYGREIYGYTF. The CDR3 DNA is TGCGCCAGCAGCTACGGGCGGGAGATTTATGGCTACACCTTC.

As regards this clonotype: This may come from a read error, since a much larger clone is one base off. The chain couples TRBV5-1 to TRBJ2-5, with 8 bases that match TRBD1. Per germline, CDR1 SGHRS and CDR2 YFSETQ. The CDR3 spans 15 residues. The V gene end was trimmed by 0 bases and the J gene end by 11 bases; junction bases not matched to a gene: 12. The DNA for the CDR3 is TGCGCCAGCAGCTTGGGGGACAGACAGGGGAATGAGCAGTACTTC. This sequence encodes CASSLGDRQGNEQYF.

Of note for this clonotype: A read error may explain this, as a much larger clone is one base away. The chain employs TRBV29-1 and TRBJ2-1, with a weak D call TRBD1 (6 bases). Germline V lookup: CDR1 SQVTM, CDR2 ANQGSEA. This CDR3 comprises 13 residues. CDR3 in amino acids: CGVEVGTRNEQFF. The CDR3 region has the DNA TGCGGCGTTGAAGTGGGGACACGCAATGAGCAGTTCTTC.

This clonotype came up many times. The chain combines TRBV7-9 with TRBJ2-7; possibly TRBD1 for D (6 bases). V was cut by 4 bases and J by 5 bases, with 18 bases left in between. Looked up from germline, CDR1 is SEHNR and CDR2 is FQNEAQ (reference sequence). The CDR3 is made up of 15 amino acids. CDR3 bases: TGTGCCAGCAGCTACCTATCGGGACAAAACCACGAGCAGTACTTC. It specifies CASSYLSGQNHEQYF. Drawing the rest from reference TRBV7-9 and TRBJ2-7, the complete variable domain is DTGVSQNPRHKITKRGQNVTFRCDPISEHNRLYWYRQTLGQGPEFLTYFQNEAQLEKSRLLSDRFSAERPKGSFSTLEIQRTEQGDSAMYLCASSYLSGQNHEQYFGPGTRLTVT.